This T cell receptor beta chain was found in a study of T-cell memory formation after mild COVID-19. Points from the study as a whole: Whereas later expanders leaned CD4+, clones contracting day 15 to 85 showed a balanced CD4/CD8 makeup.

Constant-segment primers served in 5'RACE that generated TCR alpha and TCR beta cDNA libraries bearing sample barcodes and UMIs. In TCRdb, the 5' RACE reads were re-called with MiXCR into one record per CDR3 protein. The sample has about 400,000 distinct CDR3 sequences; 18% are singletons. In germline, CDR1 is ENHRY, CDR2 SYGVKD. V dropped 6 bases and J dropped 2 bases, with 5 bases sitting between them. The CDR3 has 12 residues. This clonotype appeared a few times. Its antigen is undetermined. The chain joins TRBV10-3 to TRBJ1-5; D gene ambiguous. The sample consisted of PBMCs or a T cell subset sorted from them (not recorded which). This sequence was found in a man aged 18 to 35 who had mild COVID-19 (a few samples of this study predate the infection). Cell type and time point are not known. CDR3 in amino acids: CAIREGNQPQHF. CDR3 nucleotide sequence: TGTGCCATCAGGGAAGGCAATCAGCCCCAGCATTTT.